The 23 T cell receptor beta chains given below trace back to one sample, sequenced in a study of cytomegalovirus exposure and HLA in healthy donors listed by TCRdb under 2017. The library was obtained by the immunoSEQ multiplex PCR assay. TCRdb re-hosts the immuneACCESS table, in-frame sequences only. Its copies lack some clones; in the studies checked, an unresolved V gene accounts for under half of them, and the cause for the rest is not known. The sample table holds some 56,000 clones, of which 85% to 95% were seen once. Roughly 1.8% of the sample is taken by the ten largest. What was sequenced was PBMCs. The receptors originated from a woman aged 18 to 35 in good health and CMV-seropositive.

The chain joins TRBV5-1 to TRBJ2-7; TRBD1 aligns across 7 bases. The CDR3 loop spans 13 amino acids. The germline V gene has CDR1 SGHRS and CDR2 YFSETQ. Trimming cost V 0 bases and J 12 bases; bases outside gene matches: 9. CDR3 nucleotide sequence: TGCGCCAGCAGCTTGGGACAGGGCGAGGCTTGGTACTTC. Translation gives CASSLGQGEAWYF.

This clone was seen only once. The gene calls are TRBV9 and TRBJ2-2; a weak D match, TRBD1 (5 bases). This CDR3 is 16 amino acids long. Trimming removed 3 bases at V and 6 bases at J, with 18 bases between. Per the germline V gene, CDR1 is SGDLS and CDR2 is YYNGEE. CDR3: CASSAPPGPTAGELFF. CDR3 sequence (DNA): TGTGCCAGCAGCGCGCCCCCCGGGCCGACAGCCGGGGAGCTGTTTTTT.

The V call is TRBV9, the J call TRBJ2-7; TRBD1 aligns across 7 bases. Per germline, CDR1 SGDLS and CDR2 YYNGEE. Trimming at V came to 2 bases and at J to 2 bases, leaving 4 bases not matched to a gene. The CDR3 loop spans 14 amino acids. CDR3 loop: CASSVATGPYEQYF. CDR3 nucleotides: TGTGCCAGCAGCGTTGCGACAGGGCCCTACGAGCAGTACTTC.

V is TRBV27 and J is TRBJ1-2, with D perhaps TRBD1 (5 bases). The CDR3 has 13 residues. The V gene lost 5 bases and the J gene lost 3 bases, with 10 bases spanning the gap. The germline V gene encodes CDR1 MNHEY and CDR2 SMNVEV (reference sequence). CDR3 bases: TGTGCCAGCAGTGTACAGGTTTACTATGGCTACACCTTC. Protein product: CASSVQVYYGYTF.

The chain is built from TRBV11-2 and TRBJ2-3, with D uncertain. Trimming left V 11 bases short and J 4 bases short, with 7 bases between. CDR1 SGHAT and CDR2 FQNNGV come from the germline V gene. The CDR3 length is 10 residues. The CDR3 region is CAVGADTQYF. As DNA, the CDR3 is TGTGCCGTGGGCGCAGATACGCAGTATTTT. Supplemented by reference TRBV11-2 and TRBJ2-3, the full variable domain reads EAGVAQSPRYKIIEKRQSVAFWCNPISGHATLYWYQQILGQGPKLLIQFQNNGVVDDSQLPKDRFSAERLKGVDSTLKIQPAKLEDSAVYLCAVGADTQYFGPGTRLTVL.

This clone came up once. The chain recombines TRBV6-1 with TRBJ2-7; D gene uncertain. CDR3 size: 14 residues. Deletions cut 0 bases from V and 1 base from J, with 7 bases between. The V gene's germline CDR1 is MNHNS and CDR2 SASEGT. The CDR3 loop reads CASSEATGSYEQYF. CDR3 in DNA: TGTGCCAGCAGTGAAGCGACTGGGTCCTACGAGCAGTACTTC.

CDR3 amino acids: CASSSPEVLNGYTF. The DNA of the CDR3 is TGCGCCAGCAGCTCGCCGGAGGTTTTGAATGGCTACACCTTC. The chain recombines TRBV5-1 with TRBJ1-2; no definite D call. From germline, CDR1 is SGHRS and CDR2 YFSETQ. The CDR3 covers 14 residues. Trimming stripped 3 bases from V and 6 bases from J, with 15 bases between.

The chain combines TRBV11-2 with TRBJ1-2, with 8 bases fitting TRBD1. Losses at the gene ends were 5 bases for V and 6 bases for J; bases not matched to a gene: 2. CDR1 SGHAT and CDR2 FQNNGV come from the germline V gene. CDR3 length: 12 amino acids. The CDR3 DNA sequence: TGTGCCAGCAGCCCGGACAGGGATGGCTACACCTTC. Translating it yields CASSPDRDGYTF.

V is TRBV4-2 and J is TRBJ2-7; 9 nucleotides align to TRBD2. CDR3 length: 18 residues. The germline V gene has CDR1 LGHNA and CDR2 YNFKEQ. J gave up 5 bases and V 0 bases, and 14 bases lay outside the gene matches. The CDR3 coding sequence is TGTGCCAGCAGCCAAGATTTGCGGGGGGGAACTCTGATGGACGAGCAGTACTTC. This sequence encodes CASSQDLRGGTLMDEQYF.

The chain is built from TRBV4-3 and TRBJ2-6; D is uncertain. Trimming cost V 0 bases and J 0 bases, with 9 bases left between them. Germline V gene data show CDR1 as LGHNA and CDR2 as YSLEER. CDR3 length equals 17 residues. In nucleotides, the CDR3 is TGCGCCAGCAGCCAAGAGTTATCCTTCTCTGGGGCCAACGTCCTGACTTTC. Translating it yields CASSQELSFSGANVLTF.

The DNA for the CDR3 is TGTGCCAGCAGCCCTCGGGGGGGCGCGGACTATGGCTACACCTTC. Amino acids: CASSPRGGADYGYTF. The chain combines TRBV7-3 with TRBJ1-2; TRBD1 is a possible D gene (6 bases). Germline V CDR1 and CDR2: SGHTA, FQGTGA. There are 15 residues in the CDR3. V shed 5 bases and J shed 3 bases, with 16 bases lying between them.

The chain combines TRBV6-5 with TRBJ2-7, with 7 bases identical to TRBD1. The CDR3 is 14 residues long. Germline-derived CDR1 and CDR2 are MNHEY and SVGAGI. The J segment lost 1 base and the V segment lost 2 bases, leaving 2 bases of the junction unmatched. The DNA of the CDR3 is TGTGCCAGCAGTTACAGGGGGCAATCCTACGAGCAGTACTTC. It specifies CASSYRGQSYEQYF.

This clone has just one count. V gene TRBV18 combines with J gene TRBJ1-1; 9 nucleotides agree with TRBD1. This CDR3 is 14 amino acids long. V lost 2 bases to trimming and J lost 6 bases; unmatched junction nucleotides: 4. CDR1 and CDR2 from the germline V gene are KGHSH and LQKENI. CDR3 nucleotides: TGTGCCAGCTCACCAGGGGACAGGGCCCCTGAAGCTTTCTTT. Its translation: CASSPGDRAPEAFF.

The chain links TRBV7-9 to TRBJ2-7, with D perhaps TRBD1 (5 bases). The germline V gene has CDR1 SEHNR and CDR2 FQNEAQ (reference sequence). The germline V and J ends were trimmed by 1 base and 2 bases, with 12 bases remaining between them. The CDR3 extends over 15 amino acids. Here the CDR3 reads CASSLGGRVAYEQYF. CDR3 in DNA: TGTGCCAGCAGCTTAGGGGGCAGGGTGGCCTACGAGCAGTACTTC.

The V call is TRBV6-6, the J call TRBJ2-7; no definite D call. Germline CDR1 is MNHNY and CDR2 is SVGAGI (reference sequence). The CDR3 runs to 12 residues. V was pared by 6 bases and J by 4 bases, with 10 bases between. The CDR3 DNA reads TGTGCCAGCAGCCACACTAATTACGAGCAGTACTTC. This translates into CASSHTNYEQYF.

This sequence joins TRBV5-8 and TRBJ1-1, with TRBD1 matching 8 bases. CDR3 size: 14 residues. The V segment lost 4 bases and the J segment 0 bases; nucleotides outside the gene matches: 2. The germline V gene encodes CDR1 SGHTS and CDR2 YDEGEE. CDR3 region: CASSADRVNTEAFF. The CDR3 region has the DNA TGTGCCAGCAGCGCGGACAGGGTGAACACTGAAGCTTTCTTT.

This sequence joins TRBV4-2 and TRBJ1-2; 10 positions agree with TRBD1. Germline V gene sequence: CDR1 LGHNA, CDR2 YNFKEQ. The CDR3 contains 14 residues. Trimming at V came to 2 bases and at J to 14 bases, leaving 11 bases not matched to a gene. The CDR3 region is CASSQRGEDRGRTF. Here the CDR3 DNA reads TGTGCCAGCAGCCAACGGGGCGAAGACAGGGGGCGGACCTTC.

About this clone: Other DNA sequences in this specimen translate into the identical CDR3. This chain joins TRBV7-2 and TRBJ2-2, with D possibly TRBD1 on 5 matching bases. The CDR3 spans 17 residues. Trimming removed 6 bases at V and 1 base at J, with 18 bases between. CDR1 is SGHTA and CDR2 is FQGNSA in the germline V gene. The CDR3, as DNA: TGTGCCAGCAGGAAGACAGCCAAAAAATTGAACACCGGGGAGCTGTTTTTT. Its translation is CASRKTAKKLNTGELFF.

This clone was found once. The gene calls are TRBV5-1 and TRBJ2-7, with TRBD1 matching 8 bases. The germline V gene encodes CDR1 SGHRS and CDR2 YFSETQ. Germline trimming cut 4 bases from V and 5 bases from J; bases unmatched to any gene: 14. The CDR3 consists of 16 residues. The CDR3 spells CASSIPGQGKVHEQYF. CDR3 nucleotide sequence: TGCGCCAGCAGCATACCAGGACAGGGTAAAGTCCACGAGCAGTACTTC.

CDR3 sequence: CASSVVEQGGEQYF. CDR3 bases: TGTGCCAGCAGCGTAGTAGAACAGGGCGGCGAGCAGTACTTC. The chain couples TRBV9 to TRBJ2-7, with D possibly matching TRBD1 (6 bases). This CDR3 contains 14 residues. V was pared by 0 bases and J by 6 bases, with 13 bases between. The germline V gene encodes CDR1 SGDLS and CDR2 YYNGEE. The full variable domain, completed using reference TRBV9 and TRBJ2-7, is DSGVTQTPKHLITATGQRVTLRCSPRSGDLSVYWYQQSLDQGLQFLIQYYNGEERAKGNILERFSAQQFPDLHSELNLSSLELGDSALYFCASSVVEQGGEQYFGPGTRLTVT.

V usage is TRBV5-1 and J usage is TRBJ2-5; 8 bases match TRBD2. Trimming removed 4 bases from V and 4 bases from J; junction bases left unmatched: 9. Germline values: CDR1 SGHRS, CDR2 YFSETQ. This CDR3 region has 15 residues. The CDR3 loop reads CASSTAGALVETQYF. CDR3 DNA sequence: TGCGCCAGCAGCACAGCGGGGGCCCTGGTAGAGACCCAGTACTTC.

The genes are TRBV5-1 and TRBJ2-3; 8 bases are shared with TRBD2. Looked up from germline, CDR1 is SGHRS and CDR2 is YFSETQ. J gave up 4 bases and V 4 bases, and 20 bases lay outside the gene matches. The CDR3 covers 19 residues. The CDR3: CASSTQDRRGGVSADTQYF. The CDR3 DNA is TGCGCCAGCAGCACCCAGGACAGACGGGGGGGCGTCAGTGCAGATACGCAGTATTTT.

The CDR3 reads CASSEVGQVNTEAFF. The CDR3 DNA reads TGTGCCAGCAGTGAAGTCGGTCAGGTGAACACTGAAGCTTTCTTT. V gene TRBV6-1 combines with J gene TRBJ1-1; D ambiguous. The CDR3 has 15 residues. V shed 1 base and J shed 0 bases, with 9 bases lying between them. Germline V CDR1 and CDR2: MNHNS, SASEGT.